This TCR beta chain was captured in a study of blood T cell repertoires in COVID-19. For the study at large: Acute and convalescent COVID-19 samples came from the United States, Italy and Spain.

Germline lookup yields CDR1 SGHTA and CDR2 FQGTGA. V gave up 2 bases and J gave up 7 bases, with 8 bases separating them. This CDR3 spans 12 amino acids. How the authors handled the data: Amplifying reference gene primers gave estimates of nucleated cell counts. Sequencing was performed with immunoSEQ multiplex PCR; in TCRdb, only in-frame clones are kept and a portion is missing. V and J calls and clone size are given by that table; D and trimming were obtained from the DNA. Seen here are 300,000 to 350,000 clones, 80% to 90% observed once, and the top ten hold around 2.2%. Participants spanned ages about 18 to 95 years and resided in fewer than 30 US areas.

The clonotype was recovered from a man younger than 40 who had recovered from COVID-19. The chain combines TRBV7-3 with TRBJ1-1; tentatively, D is TRBD1 (5 bases). What was sequenced was PBMCs or T cells enriched from blood (not recorded which). The chain's CDR3 is CASSLRGSEAFF. In DNA, the CDR3 is TGTGCCAGCAGCTTACGGGGGAGTGAAGCTTTCTTT.